This T cell receptor beta chain appears in the sequencing data of a study of T cell clones after liver transplantation. Across the whole study: TCRbeta sequencing after a pre-transplant mixed lymphocyte reaction identified graft-donor-reactive clones, later tracked in post-transplant blood. Study outcomes and limitations: In two subjects, few donor cells limited the measurable donor-reactive repertoire.

TCRdb's table, derived via immunoSEQ multiplex PCR, lists solely in-frame clones and lacks some. The sample records 98,000 or so clones, roughly 80% being singletons. On this clone: The antigen remains unidentified.

The CDR3 extends over 14 amino acids. Germline V lookup: CDR1 MNHEY, CDR2 SMNVEV (reference sequence). Trimming took 4 bases from V and 4 from J, leaving 14 bases between them. Sorting of unstimulated PBMCs yielded separate CD3+CD4+ and CD3+CD8+ fractions. V and J are TRBV27 and TRBJ2-7; D gene unclear. This sequence was found in a human donor who received a liver transplant. The material was CD4+ T cells from blood, obtained before liver transplant. The chain's CDR3 is CASSSLGIRYEQYF. For the CDR3, the DNA is TGTGCCAGCAGTTCCCTGGGGATCCGGTACGAGCAGTACTTC.